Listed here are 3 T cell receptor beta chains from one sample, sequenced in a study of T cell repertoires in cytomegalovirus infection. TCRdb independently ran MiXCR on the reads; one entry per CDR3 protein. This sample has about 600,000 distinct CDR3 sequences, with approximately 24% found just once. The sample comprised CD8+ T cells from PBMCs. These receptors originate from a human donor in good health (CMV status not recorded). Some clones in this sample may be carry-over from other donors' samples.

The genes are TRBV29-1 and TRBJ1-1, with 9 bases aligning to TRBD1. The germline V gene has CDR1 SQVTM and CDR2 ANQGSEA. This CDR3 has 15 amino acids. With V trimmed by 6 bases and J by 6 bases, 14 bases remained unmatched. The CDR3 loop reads CSVLLTGGFIAEAFF. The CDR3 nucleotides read TGCAGCGTCCTTCTTACAGGGGGCTTTATTGCTGAAGCTTTCTTT.

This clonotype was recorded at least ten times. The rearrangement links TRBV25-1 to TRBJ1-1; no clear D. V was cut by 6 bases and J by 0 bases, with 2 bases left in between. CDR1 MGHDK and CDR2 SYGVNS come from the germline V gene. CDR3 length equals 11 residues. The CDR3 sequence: CASRMNTEAFF. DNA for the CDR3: TGTGCCAGCAGGATGAACACTGAAGCTTTCTTT.

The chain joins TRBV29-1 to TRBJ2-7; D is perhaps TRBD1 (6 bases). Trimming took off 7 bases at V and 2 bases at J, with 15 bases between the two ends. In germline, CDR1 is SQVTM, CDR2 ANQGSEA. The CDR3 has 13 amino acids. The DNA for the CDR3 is TGCAGCGCCGCTGATGGACAGCCCTACGAGCAGTACTTC. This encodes CSAADGQPYEQYF.